The 25 T cell receptor beta chains below were found in one sample sequenced in a study of shared clonotypes between healthy human individuals. Only in-frame clones appear in the TCRdb table, and some are missing; sequencing was by immunoSEQ multiplex PCR. The sample carries approximately 2,300,000 clones, approximately 90% recorded once. The specimen sequenced was naive CD4+ T cells from PBMCs. Subset denoted: CD45RA+ positively selected. These receptors originate from a man younger than 30 in good health. Some clones in this sample may be carry-over from other donors' samples.

The rearrangement links TRBV30 to TRBJ1-2; 7 nucleotides match TRBD1. Per the germline V gene, CDR1 is GTSNPN and CDR2 is SVGIG (reference sequence). V dropped 8 bases and J dropped 3; count of bases not matched to a gene: 9. This CDR3 spans 13 amino acids. CDR3 in DNA: TGTGCCCAGCGTGGGGACAGATACTATGGCTACACCTTC. Its translation is CAQRGDRYYGYTF.

This chain uses TRBV15 with TRBJ2-2; D is uncertain. CDR3 length: 13 residues. The V and J ends lost 0 bases and 6 bases respectively, with 5 bases between them. Germline CDR1 LNHNV, CDR2 YYDKDF (reference sequence). The CDR3 DNA follows: TGTGCCACCAGCAGAGAACATGCCGGGGAGCTGTTTTTT. Amino acids: CATSREHAGELFF.

The chain carries TRBV7-9 and TRBJ2-2; perhaps TRBD2 as D (6 bases). The CDR3 is 16 amino acids. V lost 4 bases to trimming and J lost 4 bases, with 16 bases between them. Germline loops: CDR1 SEHNR, CDR2 FQNEAQ (reference sequence). This CDR3 is CASSSALGGGTGELFF. DNA of the CDR3: TGTGCCAGCAGCTCGGCCCTGGGGGGAGGCACCGGGGAGCTGTTTTTT. The variable domain in full, with the rest retrieved from reference TRBV7-9 and TRBJ2-2, is DTGVSQNPRHKITKRGQNVTFRCDPISEHNRLYWYRQTLGQGPEFLTYFQNEAQLEKSRLLSDRFSAERPKGSFSTLEIQRTEQGDSAMYLCASSSALGGGTGELFFGEGSRLTVL.

The chain couples TRBV29-1 to TRBJ2-5, with TRBD1 matching 7 bases. This CDR3 spans 14 amino acids. In germline, CDR1 is SQVTM, CDR2 ANQGSEA. V shed 5 bases, J shed 4 bases, and the junction held 10 bases outside the gene matches. The CDR3 here is CSVLRQGRAETQYF. The CDR3 DNA follows: TGCAGCGTTCTTAGACAGGGAAGGGCAGAGACCCAGTACTTC.

The rearrangement uses TRBV28 and TRBJ1-2, with a weak D call TRBD1 (5 bases). The germline V gene encodes CDR1 MDHEN and CDR2 SYDVKM. Trimming stripped 1 base from V and 2 bases from J, with 14 bases between. CDR3 size: 16 residues. The chain's CDR3 is CASSLFVGGGNYGYTF. CDR3 DNA: TGTGCCAGCAGTTTATTTGTGGGGGGAGGAAACTATGGCTACACCTTC.

The chain combines TRBV28 with TRBJ2-2; the D is unclear. CDR3 length: 14 residues. Germline-derived CDR1 and CDR2 are MDHEN and SYDVKM. V lost 10 bases, J lost 4 bases, and 16 bases lay in between. The chain's CDR3 is CATLRGLGTGELFF. The CDR3 DNA is TGTGCCACCCTTAGAGGCCTCGGCACCGGGGAGCTGTTTTTT.

This chain links TRBV7-3 with TRBJ2-2, with TRBD2 identical over 14 bases. The trim removed 4 bases at V and 2 bases at J, leaving 6 bases unmatched. The germline CDR1 and CDR2 sequences are SGHTA and FQGTGA. The CDR3 consists of 18 residues. CDR3 DNA sequence: TGTGCCAGCAGCTCAAGACTAGCGGGAGGGCCTAACACCGGGGAGCTGTTTTTT. It encodes CASSSRLAGGPNTGELFF.

V and J are TRBV28 and TRBJ2-7; TRBD1 matches 8 bases. V shed 5 bases, J shed 1 base, and the junction held 7 bases outside the gene matches. Per germline, CDR1 MDHEN and CDR2 SYDVKM. The CDR3 runs to 15 residues. The CDR3, as DNA: TGTGCCAGCAGTACAGGGGGAAGTTTGTCCTACGAGCAGTACTTC. This sequence encodes CASSTGGSLSYEQYF.

The chain links TRBV5-4 to TRBJ2-3; 10 bases are shared with TRBD2. V shed 5 bases, J shed 2 bases, and the junction held 8 bases outside the gene matches. The CDR3 extends over 16 amino acids. Germline V gene data show CDR1 as SGHNT and CDR2 as YYREEE (reference sequence). This CDR3 reads CASRHGTSDTTDTQYF. The CDR3 bases are TGTGCCAGCAGACACGGGACTAGCGACACCACAGATACGCAGTATTTT.

V gene TRBV7-8 combines with J gene TRBJ2-2; weak D call: TRBD2 (5 bases). Germline values: CDR1 SGHVS, CDR2 FQNEAQ. The CDR3 totals 15 residues. Trimming stripped 0 bases from V and 5 bases from J, with 10 bases between. The CDR3 coding sequence is TGTGCCAGCAGCTTAGCGGGAGTTGTAACCGGGGAGCTGTTTTTT. Translation: CASSLAGVVTGELFF.

With respect to this clone: Within the sample, other DNA sequences also encode this same CDR3. The chain recombines TRBV28 with TRBJ1-2; TRBD1 is a possible D gene (5 bases). This CDR3 is 13 amino acids long. Germline V gene sequence: CDR1 MDHEN, CDR2 SYDVKM. The V gene lost 3 bases and the J gene lost 0 bases, with 5 bases spanning the gap. The CDR3 DNA is TGTGCCAGCAGTTTGGGGGCTAACTATGGCTACACCTTC. Protein sequence: CASSLGANYGYTF.

This clone was seen a handful of times. This chain links TRBV10-3 with TRBJ1-2, with TRBD1 identical over 7 bases. The CDR3 contains 12 residues. V lost 6 bases, J lost 7 bases, and 5 bases stayed unmatched. Germline CDR1 is ENHRY and CDR2 is SYGVKD. The CDR3 sequence is CAISDDRVGYTF. In nucleotides, the CDR3 is TGTGCCATCAGCGACGACAGGGTTGGCTACACCTTC.

The chain has TRBV6-5 and TRBJ2-1; perhaps TRBD2 as D (6 bases). The CDR3 has 15 residues. CDR1 and CDR2 from the germline V gene are MNHEY and SVGAGI. With 8 bases removed from V and 0 bases from J, the gap between germline ends came to 14 bases. The CDR3 region has the DNA TGTGCCAGCGGGGAGAGCGGGCCCTCCTACAATGAGCAGTTCTTC. It yields the protein CASGESGPSYNEQFF.

This clone occurred once. J is TRBJ2-3 and V is TRBV29-1, with D possibly being TRBD1 (6 bases). Germline V gene sequence: CDR1 SQVTM, CDR2 ANQGSEA. There are 14 residues in the CDR3. Trimming pared 4 bases from V and 0 bases from J, leaving 11 bases between. Written as DNA, the CDR3 is TGCAGCGTTGGAGGACAGCCTAGCACAGATACGCAGTATTTT. Translated: CSVGGQPSTDTQYF.

This sequence joins TRBV9 and TRBJ2-1; 9 positions agree with TRBD1. CDR3 length: 16 amino acids. V lost 3 bases and J lost 7; bases outside the gene matches: 11. Germline assignment: CDR1 SGDLS and CDR2 YYNGEE. This chain's CDR3 is CASSAGTGGVKNEQFF. Here the CDR3 DNA reads TGTGCCAGCAGCGCGGGAACAGGGGGCGTCAAAAATGAGCAGTTCTTC.

The chain recombines TRBV19 with TRBJ1-5, with D perhaps TRBD1 (5 bases). Germline CDR1 LNHDA, CDR2 SQIVND (reference sequence). The V end lost 6 bases, the J end lost 5 bases, and 14 bases lay between the germline ends. There are 14 residues in the CDR3. CDR3: CASRWGAGHQPQHF. The DNA of the CDR3 is TGTGCCAGTAGATGGGGCGCCGGGCATCAGCCCCAGCATTTT.

This sequence joins TRBV5-1 and TRBJ2-7, with 8 bases matching TRBD1. Trimming cost V 4 bases and J 6 bases; bases outside gene matches: 18. CDR3 length equals 17 residues. Germline values: CDR1 SGHRS, CDR2 YFSETQ. The CDR3 region is CASSPTAQDRDFSEQYF. The CDR3 DNA follows: TGCGCCAGCAGCCCCACGGCCCAGGACAGGGACTTCAGCGAGCAGTACTTC.

The rearrangement links TRBV7-8 to TRBJ2-7; either TRBD1 or TRBD2 may supply D (5 bases each). The germline V gene encodes CDR1 SGHVS and CDR2 FQNEAQ. V lost 3 bases, J lost 4 bases, and 25 bases lay in between. The CDR3 loop spans 18 amino acids. The CDR3 DNA follows: TGTGCCAGCAGCTTTGTGTCCTCGGGGCTGCGGTCTTCATACGAGCAGTACTTC. Translated: CASSFVSSGLRSSYEQYF.

The CDR3 spells CATSLGNEQFF. The DNA for the CDR3 is TGTGCCACCAGTCTCGGCAATGAGCAGTTCTTC. J is TRBJ2-1 and V is TRBV15; D not resolved. The germline gives CDR1 LNHNV, CDR2 YYDKDF (reference sequence). Deletions cut 6 bases from V and 6 bases from J, with 6 bases between. This CDR3 contains 11 residues.

The CDR3 sequence: CASSDPGQGRPEAFF. The DNA of the CDR3 is TGTGCCAGCAGTGACCCGGGACAGGGGCGCCCTGAAGCTTTCTTT. The V and J genes are TRBV6-1 and TRBJ1-1; 10 positions match TRBD1. Per germline, CDR1 MNHNS and CDR2 SASEGT. Trimming cost V 3 bases and J 6 bases; bases outside gene matches: 7. The CDR3 is 15 amino acids.

The chain joins TRBV6-1 to TRBJ1-5; D gene uncertain. CDR1 and CDR2 from the germline V gene are MNHNS and SASEGT. Trimming shortened V by 6 bases and J by 2 bases, and 11 bases separated the two germline ends. The CDR3 is made up of 14 amino acids. The CDR3 spells CASRKGGGNQPQHF. The CDR3 nucleotides are TGTGCCAGCAGAAAGGGCGGGGGCAATCAGCCCCAGCATTTT.

The count of this clone is one. This chain joins TRBV5-1 and TRBJ2-5; D is perhaps TRBD1 or TRBD2 (6 bases each). V lost 4 bases to trimming and J lost 5 bases, with 15 bases between them. Germline V gene data show CDR1 as SGHRS and CDR2 as YFSETQ. The CDR3 covers 14 residues. The CDR3 DNA reads TGCGCCAGCAGCCCGTCGGGGGCGTGGGAGACCCAGTACTTC. Translating it yields CASSPSGAWETQYF.

The chain is built from TRBV28 and TRBJ2-5; 10 positions agree with TRBD2. V was clipped by 5 bases and J by 4 bases; unmatched bases: 4. The V gene's germline CDR1 is MDHEN and CDR2 SYDVKM. The CDR3 extends over 14 amino acids. CDR3 DNA sequence: TGTGCCAGCAGTCCCCGGACTAGCGGAGAGACCCAGTACTTC. Its protein is CASSPRTSGETQYF.

The CDR3 reads CASSLTSGTQETQYF. CDR3 sequence (DNA): TGCGCCAGCAGCTTGACTAGCGGGACCCAAGAGACCCAGTACTTC. The chain combines TRBV5-1 with TRBJ2-5, with TRBD2 matching over 10 bases. Unmatched junction bases numbered 1, after V lost 1 base and J lost 1 base. CDR3 length: 15 amino acids. Germline values: CDR1 SGHRS, CDR2 YFSETQ.

The CDR3: CASSVGNAGPGTQYF. The CDR3 DNA reads TGTGCCAGCAGCGTAGGAAACGCGGGACCCGGGACGCAGTATTTT. V gene TRBV7-3 combines with J gene TRBJ2-3, with a weak D call TRBD2 (6 bases). This CDR3 comprises 15 residues. Trimming pared 5 bases from V and 9 bases from J, leaving 21 bases between. The germline V gene encodes CDR1 SGHTA and CDR2 FQGTGA.